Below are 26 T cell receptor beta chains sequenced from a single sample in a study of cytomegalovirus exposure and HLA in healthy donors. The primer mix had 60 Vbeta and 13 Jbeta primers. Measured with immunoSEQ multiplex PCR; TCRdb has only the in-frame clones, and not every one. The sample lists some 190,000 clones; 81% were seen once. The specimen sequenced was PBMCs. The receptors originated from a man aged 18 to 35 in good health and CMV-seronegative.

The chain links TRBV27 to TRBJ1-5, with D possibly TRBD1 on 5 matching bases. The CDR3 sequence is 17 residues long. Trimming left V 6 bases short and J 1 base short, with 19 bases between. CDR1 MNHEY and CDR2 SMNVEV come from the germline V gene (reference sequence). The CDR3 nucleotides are TGTGCCAGCAGCCCCATACAACTTCAGGGAAGCAATCAGCCCCAGCATTTT. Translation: CASSPIQLQGSNQPQHF.

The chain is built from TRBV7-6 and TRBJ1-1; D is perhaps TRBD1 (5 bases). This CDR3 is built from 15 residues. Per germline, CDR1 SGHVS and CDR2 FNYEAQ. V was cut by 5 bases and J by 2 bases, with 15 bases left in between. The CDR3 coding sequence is TGTGCCAGCAGCCCGGAGGGGCACGTTAACACTGAAGCTTTCTTT. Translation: CASSPEGHVNTEAFF.

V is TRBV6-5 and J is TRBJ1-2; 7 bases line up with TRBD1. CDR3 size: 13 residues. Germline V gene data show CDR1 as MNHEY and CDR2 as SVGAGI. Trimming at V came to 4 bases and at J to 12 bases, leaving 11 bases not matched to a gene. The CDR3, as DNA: TGTGCCAGCAGTTCACCCTCTGACAGGGACCACACCTTC. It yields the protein CASSSPSDRDHTF.

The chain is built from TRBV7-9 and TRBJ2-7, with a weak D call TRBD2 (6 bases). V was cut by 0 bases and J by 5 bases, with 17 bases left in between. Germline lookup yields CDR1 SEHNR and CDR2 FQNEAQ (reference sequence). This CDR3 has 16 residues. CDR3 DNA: TGTGCCAGCAGCTTAGCCCAAGGAGGGTCCCTAAACGAGCAGTACTTC. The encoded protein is CASSLAQGGSLNEQYF.

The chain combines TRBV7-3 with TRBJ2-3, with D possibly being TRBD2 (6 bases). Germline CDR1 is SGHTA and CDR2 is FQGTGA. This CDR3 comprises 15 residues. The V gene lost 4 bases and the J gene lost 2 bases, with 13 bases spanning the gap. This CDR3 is CASSSTGGATDTQYF. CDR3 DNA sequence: TGTGCCAGCAGCTCCACCGGAGGGGCCACAGATACGCAGTATTTT. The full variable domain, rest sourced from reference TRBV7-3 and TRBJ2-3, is GAGVSQTPSNKVTEKGKYVELRCDPISGHTALYWYRQSLGQGPEFLIYFQGTGAADDSGLPNDRFFAVRPEGSVSTLKIQRTERGDSAVYLCASSSTGGATDTQYFGPGTRLTVL.

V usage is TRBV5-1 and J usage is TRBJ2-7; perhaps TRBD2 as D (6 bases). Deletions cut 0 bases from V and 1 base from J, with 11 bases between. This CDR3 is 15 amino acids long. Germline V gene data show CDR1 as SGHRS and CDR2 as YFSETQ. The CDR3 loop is CASSLAGVESYEQYF. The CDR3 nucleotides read TGCGCCAGCAGCTTGGCGGGAGTGGAGTCCTACGAGCAGTACTTC.

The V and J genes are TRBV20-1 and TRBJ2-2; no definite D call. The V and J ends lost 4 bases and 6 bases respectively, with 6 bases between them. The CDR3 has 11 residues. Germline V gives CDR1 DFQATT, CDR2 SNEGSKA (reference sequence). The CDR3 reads CSAKSAGELFF. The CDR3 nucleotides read TGCAGTGCTAAGTCGGCCGGGGAGCTGTTTTTT.

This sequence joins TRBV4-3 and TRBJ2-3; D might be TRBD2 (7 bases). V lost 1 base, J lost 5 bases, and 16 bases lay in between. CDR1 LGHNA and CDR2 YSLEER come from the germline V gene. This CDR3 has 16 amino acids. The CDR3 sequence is CASSQGIGGAGDTQYF. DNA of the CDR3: TGCGCCAGCAGCCAAGGAATAGGGGGGGCTGGAGATACGCAGTATTTT.

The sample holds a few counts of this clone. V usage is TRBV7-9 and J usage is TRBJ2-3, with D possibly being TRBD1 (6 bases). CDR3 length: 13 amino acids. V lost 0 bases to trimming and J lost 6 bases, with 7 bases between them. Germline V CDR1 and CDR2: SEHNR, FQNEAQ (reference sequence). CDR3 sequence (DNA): TGTGCCAGCAGCTTAGCAAGGGGGGATACGCAGTATTTT. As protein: CASSLARGDTQYF.

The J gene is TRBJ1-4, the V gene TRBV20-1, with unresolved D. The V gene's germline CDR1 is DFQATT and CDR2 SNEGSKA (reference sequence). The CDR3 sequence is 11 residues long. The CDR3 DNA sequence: TGCAGCCCAGCGGCGAATGAAAAACTGTTTTTT. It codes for CSPAANEKLFF.

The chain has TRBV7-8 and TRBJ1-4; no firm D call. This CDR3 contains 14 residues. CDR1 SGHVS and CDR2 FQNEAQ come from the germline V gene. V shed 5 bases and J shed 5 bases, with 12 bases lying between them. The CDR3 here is CASSPVPPNEKLFF. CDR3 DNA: TGTGCCAGCAGCCCAGTACCCCCGAATGAAAAACTGTTTTTT.

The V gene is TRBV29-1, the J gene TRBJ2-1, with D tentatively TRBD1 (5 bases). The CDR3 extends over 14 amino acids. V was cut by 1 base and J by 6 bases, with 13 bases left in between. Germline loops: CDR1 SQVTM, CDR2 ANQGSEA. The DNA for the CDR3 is TGCAGCGTTGAAGGTCAGGGCTGGGCCAATGAGCAGTTCTTC. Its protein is CSVEGQGWANEQFF.

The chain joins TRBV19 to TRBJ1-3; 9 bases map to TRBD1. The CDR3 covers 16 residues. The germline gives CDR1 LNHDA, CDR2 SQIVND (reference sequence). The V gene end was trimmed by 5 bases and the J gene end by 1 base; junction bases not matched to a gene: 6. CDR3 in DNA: TGTGCCAGTAGTCCGGACAGGGGATATTCTGGAAACACCATATATTTT. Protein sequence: CASSPDRGYSGNTIYF.

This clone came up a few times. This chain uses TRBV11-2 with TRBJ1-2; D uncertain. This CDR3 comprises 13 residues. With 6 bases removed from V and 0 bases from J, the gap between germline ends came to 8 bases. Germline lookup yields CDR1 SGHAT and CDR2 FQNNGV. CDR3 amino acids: CASRLSANYGYTF. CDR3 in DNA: TGTGCCAGCAGGTTAAGCGCTAACTATGGCTACACCTTC.

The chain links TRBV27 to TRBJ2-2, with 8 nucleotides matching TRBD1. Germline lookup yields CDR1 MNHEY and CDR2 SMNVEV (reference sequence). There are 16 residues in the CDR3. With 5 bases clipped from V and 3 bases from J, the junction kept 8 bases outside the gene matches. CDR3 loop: CASSTRQGTYTGELFF. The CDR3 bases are TGTGCCAGCAGTACCCGACAGGGGACGTACACCGGGGAGCTGTTTTTT.

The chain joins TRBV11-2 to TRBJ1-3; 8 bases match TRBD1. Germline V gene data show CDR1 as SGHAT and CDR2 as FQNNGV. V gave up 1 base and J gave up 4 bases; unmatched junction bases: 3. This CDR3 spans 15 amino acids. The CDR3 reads CASSLGAGGGNTIYF. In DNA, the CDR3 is TGTGCCAGCAGCTTAGGGGCAGGGGGCGGAAACACCATATATTTT.

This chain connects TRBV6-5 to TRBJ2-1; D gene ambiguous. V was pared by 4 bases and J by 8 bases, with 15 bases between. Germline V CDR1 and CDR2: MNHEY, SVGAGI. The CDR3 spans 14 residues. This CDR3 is CASSLTVWADEQFF. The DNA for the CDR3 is TGTGCCAGCAGTTTAACAGTTTGGGCCGATGAGCAGTTCTTC.

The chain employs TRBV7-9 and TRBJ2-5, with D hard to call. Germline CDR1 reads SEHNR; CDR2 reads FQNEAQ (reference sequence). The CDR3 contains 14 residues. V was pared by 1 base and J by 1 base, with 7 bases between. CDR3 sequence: CASSLDGSQETQYF. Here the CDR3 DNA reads TGTGCCAGCAGCTTAGATGGCAGCCAAGAGACCCAGTACTTC.

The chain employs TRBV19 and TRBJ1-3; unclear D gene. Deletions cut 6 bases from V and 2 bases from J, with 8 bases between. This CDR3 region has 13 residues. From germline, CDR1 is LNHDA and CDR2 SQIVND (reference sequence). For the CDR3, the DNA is TGTGCCAGTAGGGTTACTGCTGGAAACACCATATATTTT. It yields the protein CASRVTAGNTIYF. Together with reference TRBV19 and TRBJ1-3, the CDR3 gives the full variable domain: DGGITQSPKYLFRKEGQNVTLSCEQNLNHDAMYWYRQDPGQGLRLIYYSQIVNDFQKGDIAEGYSVSREKKESFPLTVTSAQKNPTAFYLCASRVTAGNTIYFGEGSWLTVV.

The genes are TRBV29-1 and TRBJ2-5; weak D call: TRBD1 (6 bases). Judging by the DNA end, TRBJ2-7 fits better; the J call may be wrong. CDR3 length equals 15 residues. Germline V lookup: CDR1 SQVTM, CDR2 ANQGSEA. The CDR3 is CSVEGAGPNSYEQYF. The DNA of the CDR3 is TGCAGCGTTGAGGGGGCCGGACCGAACTCCTACGAGCAGTACTTC.

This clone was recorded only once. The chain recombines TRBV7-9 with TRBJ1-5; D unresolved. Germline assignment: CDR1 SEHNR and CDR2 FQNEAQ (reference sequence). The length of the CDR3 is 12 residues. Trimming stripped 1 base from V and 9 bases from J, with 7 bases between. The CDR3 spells CASSLDRWPQHF. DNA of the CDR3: TGTGCCAGCAGCTTAGACCGGTGGCCCCAGCATTTT. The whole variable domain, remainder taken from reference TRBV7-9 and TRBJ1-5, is DTGVSQNPRHKITKRGQNVTFRCDPISEHNRLYWYRQTLGQGPEFLTYFQNEAQLEKSRLLSDRFSAERPKGSFSTLEIQRTEQGDSAMYLCASSLDRWPQHFGDGTRLSIL.

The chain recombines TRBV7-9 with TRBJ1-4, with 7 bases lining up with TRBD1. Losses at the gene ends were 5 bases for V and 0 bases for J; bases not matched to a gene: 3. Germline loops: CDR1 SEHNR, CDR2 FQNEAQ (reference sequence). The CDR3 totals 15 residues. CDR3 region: CASSLGTATNEKLFF. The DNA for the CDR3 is TGTGCCAGCAGCCTTGGGACAGCAACTAATGAAAAACTGTTTTTT. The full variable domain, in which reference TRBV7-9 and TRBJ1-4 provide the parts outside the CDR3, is DTGVSQNPRHKITKRGQNVTFRCDPISEHNRLYWYRQTLGQGPEFLTYFQNEAQLEKSRLLSDRFSAERPKGSFSTLEIQRTEQGDSAMYLCASSLGTATNEKLFFGSGTQLSVL.

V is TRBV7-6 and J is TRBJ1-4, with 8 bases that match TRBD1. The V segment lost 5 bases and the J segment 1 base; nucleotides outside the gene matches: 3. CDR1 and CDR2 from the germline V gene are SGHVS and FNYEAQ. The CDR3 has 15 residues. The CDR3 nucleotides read TGTGCCAGCAGCCCCGACAGGGGAACTAATGAAAAACTGTTTTTT. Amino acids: CASSPDRGTNEKLFF.

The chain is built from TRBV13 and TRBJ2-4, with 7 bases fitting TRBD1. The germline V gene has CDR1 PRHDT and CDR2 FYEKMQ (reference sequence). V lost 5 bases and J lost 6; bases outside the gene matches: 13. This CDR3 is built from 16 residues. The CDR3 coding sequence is TGTGCCAGCAGCCACCGAGGCGACAGGGTGGGAAACATTCAGTACTTC. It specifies CASSHRGDRVGNIQYF. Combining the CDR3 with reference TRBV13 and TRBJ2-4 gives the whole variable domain AAGVIQSPRHLIKEKRETATLKCYPIPRHDTVYWYQQGPGQDPQFLISFYEKMQSDKGSIPDRFSAQQFSDYHSELNMSSLELGDSALYFCASSHRGDRVGNIQYFGAGTRLSVL.

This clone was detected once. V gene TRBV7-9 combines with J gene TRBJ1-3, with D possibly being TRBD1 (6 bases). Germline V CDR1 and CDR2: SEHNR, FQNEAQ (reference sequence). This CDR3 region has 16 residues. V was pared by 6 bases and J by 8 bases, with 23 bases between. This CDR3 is CASRPGAGGRMDTIYF. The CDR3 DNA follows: TGTGCCAGCAGACCGGGGGCCGGCGGGAGGATGGACACCATATATTTT.

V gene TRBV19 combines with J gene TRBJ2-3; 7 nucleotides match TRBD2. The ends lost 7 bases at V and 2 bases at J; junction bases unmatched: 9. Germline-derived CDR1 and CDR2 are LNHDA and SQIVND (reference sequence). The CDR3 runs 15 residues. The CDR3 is CASTISSGSTDTQYF. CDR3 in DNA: TGTGCCAGTACCATCTCTAGCGGATCCACAGATACGCAGTATTTT.